This T cell receptor (beta chain) is drawn from a study of cytomegalovirus exposure and HLA in healthy donors. General study points: A few chains tied to CMV proved CMV antigen-specific in vitro. Reports showed the classifier diagnosing cytomegalovirus status with high specificity and sensitivity. An apparent linkage of common viral pathogens to several of the most significant clusters emerged in a later analysis. Cytomegalovirus-associated status was assigned to some 180 TCR beta chains.

This PCR relied on a set of 60 Vbeta primers and 13 Jbeta primers. Assay: immunoSEQ multiplex PCR; the TCRdb copy retains only in-frame clones and omits some. The sample consists of about 180,000 clones, around four fifths of them appearing once. Comment on this clone: The antigen remains unidentified.

V was shortened by 1 base and J by 3 bases, with 12 bases between the two germline ends. From germline, CDR1 is SGHNT and CDR2 YENEEA. The CDR3 has 15 amino acids. The source of this sequence is a woman aged 55-69 years in good health and CMV-seropositive. The chain recombines TRBV11-3 with TRBJ2-5, with D perhaps TRBD1 (5 bases). The sample was PBMCs. The CDR3 coding sequence is TGTGCCAGCAGCTTAGGGTCGACAGCAAAAGAGACCCAGTACTTC. It specifies CASSLGSTAKETQYF.